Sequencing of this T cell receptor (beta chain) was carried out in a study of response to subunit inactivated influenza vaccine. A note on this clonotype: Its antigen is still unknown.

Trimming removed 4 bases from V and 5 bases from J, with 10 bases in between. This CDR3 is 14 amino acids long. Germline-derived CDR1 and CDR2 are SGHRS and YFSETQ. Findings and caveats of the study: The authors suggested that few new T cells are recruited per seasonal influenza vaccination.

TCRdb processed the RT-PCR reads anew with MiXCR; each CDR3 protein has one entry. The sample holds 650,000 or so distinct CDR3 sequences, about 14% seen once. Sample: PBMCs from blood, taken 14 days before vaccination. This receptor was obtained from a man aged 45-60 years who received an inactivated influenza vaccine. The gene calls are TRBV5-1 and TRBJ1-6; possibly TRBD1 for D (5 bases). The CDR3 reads CASSTDSHNSPLHF. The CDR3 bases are TGCGCCAGCAGCACAGACAGTCATAATTCACCCCTCCACTTT.